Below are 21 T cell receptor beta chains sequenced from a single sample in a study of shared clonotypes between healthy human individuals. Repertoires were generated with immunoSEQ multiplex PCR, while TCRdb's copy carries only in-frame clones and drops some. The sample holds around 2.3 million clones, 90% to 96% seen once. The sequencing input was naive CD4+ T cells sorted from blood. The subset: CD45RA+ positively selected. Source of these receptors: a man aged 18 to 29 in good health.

The CDR3 region has the DNA TGTGCCAGCAGTACAGGGATCATGAACACTGAAGCTTTCTTT. Translated, it gives CASSTGIMNTEAFF. The chain joins TRBV6-1 to TRBJ1-1, with a weak D call TRBD1 (6 bases). The CDR3 runs 14 residues. V dropped 5 bases and J dropped 0 bases, with 10 bases sitting between them. Germline CDR1 and CDR2: MNHNS and SASEGT.

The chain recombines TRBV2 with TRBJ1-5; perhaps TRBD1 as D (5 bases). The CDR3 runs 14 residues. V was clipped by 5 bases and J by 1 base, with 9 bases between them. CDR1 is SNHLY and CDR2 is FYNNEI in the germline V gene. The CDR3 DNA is TGTGCCAGCAGTCAGGAGGGGAGCAATCAGCCCCAGCATTTT. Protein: CASSQEGSNQPQHF. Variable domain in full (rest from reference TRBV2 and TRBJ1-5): EPEVTQTPSHQVTQMGQEVILRCVPISNHLYFYWYRQILGQKVEFLVSFYNNEISEKSEIFDDQFSVERPDGSNFTLKIRSTKLEDSAMYFCASSQEGSNQPQHFGDGTRLSIL.

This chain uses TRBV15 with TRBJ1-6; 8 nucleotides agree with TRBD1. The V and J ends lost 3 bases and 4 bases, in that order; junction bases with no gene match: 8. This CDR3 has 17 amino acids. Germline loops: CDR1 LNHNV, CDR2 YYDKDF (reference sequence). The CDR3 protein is CATSSRQGTGYNSPLHF. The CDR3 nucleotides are TGTGCCACCAGCAGTAGACAGGGGACAGGTTATAATTCACCCCTCCACTTT.

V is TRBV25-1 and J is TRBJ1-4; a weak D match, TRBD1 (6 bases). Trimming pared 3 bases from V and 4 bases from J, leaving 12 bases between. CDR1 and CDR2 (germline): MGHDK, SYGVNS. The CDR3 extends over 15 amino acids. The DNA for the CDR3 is TGTGCCAGCAGTGATAAGCTAGGGGGTAATGAAAAACTGTTTTTT. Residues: CASSDKLGGNEKLFF.

CDR3 DNA sequence: TGCGCCAGCAGCGAAGGGACAGTCTCCTATAATTCACCCCTCCACTTT. Translating it yields CASSEGTVSYNSPLHF. This chain joins TRBV5-1 and TRBJ1-6; TRBD1 matches 7 bases. In germline, CDR1 is SGHRS, CDR2 YFSETQ. V lost 4 bases, J lost 0 bases, and 4 bases stayed unmatched. This CDR3 is built from 16 residues.

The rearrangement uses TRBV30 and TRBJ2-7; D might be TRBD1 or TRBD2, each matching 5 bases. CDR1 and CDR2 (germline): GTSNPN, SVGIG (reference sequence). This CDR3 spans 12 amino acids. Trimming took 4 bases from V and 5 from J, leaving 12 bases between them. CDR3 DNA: TGTGCCTGGAATCGAGGGACCCACGAGCAGTACTTC. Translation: CAWNRGTHEQYF.

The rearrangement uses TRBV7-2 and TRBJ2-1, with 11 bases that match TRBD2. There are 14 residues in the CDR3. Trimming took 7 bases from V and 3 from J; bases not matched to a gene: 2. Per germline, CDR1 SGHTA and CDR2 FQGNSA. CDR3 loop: CASTGTSGYNEQFF. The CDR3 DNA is TGTGCCAGCACCGGGACTAGCGGCTACAATGAGCAGTTCTTC.

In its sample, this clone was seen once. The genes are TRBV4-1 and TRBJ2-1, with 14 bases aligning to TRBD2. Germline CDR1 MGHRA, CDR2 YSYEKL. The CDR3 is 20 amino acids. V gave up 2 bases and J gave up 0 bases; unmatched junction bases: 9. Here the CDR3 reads CASSQYSPGTSGSSYNEQFF. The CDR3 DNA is TGCGCCAGCAGCCAATACTCCCCCGGGACTAGCGGGAGCTCCTACAATGAGCAGTTCTTC.

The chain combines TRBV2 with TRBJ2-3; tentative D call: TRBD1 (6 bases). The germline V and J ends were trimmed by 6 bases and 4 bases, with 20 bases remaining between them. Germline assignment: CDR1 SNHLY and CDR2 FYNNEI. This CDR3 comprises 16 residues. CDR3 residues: CASRPTGLVYADTQYF. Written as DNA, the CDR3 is TGTGCCAGCAGACCTACAGGGCTCGTTTATGCAGATACGCAGTATTTT.

The CDR3 DNA reads TGTGCCAGCAGTTTATTCCCCGGGGAACCCTACGAGCAGTACTTC. Amino acid sequence: CASSLFPGEPYEQYF. The chain carries TRBV27 and TRBJ2-7, with D perhaps matching TRBD2 (5 bases). Germline-derived CDR1 and CDR2 are MNHEY and SMNVEV (reference sequence). Deletions cut 1 base from V and 2 bases from J, with 12 bases between. This CDR3 contains 15 residues.

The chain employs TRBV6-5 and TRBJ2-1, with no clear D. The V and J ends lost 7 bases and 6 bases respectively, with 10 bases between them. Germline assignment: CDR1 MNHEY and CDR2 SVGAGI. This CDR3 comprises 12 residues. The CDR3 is CASNRRGNEQFF. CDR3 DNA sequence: TGTGCCAGCAACCGGAGAGGCAATGAGCAGTTCTTC.

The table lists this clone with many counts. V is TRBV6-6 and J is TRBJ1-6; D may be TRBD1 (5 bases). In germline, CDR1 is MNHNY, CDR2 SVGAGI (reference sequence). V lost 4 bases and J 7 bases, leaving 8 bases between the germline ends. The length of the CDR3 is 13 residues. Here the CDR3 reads CASSLGDNSPLHF. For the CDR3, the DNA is TGTGCCAGCAGTTTAGGGGACAATTCACCCCTCCACTTT.

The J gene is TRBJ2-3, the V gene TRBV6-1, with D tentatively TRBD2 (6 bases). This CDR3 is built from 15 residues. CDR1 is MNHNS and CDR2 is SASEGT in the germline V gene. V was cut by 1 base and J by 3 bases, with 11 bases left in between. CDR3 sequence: CASSEGGARTDTQYF. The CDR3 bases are TGTGCCAGCAGTGAAGGCGGGGCTCGGACAGATACGCAGTATTTT.

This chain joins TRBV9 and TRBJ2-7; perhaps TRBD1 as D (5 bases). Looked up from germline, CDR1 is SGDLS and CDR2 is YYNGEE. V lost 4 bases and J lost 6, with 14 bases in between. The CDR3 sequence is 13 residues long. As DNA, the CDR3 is TGTGCCAGCAGCCTTAACGCCCAGGGCGAGCAGTACTTC. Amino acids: CASSLNAQGEQYF.

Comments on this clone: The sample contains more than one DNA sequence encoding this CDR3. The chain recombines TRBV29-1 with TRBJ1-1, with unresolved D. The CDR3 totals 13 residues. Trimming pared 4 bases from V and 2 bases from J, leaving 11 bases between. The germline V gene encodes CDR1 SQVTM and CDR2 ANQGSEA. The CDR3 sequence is CSVARQLNTEAFF. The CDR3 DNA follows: TGCAGCGTTGCTAGACAATTAAACACTGAAGCTTTCTTT.

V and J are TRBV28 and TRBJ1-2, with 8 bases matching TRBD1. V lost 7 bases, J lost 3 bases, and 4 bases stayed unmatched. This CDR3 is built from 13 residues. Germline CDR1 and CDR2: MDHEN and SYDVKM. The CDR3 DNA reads TGTGCCAGCACTCAGGGGGCGTACTATGGCTACACCTTC. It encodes CASTQGAYYGYTF.

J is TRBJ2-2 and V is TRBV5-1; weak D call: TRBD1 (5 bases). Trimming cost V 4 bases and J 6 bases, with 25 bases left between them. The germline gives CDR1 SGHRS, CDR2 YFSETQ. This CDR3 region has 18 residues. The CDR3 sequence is CASSPAEGVTRNAGELFF. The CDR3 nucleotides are TGCGCCAGCAGCCCGGCGGAAGGGGTAACTCGAAATGCCGGGGAGCTGTTTTTT.

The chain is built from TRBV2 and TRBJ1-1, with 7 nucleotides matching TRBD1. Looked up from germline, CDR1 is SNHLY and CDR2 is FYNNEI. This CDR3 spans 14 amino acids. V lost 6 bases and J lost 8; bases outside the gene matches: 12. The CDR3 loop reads CASRSRGVAVEAFF. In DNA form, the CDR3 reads TGTGCCAGCAGATCCAGGGGGGTGGCAGTGGAAGCTTTCTTT. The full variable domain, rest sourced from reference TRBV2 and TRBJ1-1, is EPEVTQTPSHQVTQMGQEVILRCVPISNHLYFYWYRQILGQKVEFLVSFYNNEISEKSEIFDDQFSVERPDGSNFTLKIRSTKLEDSAMYFCASRSRGVAVEAFFGQGTRLTVV.

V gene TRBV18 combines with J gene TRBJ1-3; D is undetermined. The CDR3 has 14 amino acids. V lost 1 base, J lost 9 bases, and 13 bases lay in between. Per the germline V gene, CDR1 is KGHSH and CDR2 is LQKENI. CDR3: CASSPQGDAGTIYF. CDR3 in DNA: TGTGCCAGCTCACCACAGGGAGATGCGGGCACCATATATTTT.

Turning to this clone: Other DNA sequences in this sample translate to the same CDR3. The CDR3 loop reads CASSHRDTGELFF. The CDR3, as DNA: TGTGCCAGCAGTCACAGGGATACCGGGGAGCTGTTTTTT. The chain employs TRBV6-5 and TRBJ2-2, with D possibly being TRBD1 (6 bases). Germline V gene data show CDR1 as MNHEY and CDR2 as SVGAGI. The length of the CDR3 is 13 residues. Trimming left V 5 bases short and J 5 bases short, with 9 bases between.

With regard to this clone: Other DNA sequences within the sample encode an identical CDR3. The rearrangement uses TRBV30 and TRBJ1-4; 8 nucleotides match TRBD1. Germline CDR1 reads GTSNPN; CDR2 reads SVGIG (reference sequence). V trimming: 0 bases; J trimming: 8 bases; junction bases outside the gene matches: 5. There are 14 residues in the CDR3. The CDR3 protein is CAWSVQGTGEKLFF. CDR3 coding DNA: TGTGCCTGGAGTGTACAGGGGACAGGAGAAAAACTGTTTTTT.